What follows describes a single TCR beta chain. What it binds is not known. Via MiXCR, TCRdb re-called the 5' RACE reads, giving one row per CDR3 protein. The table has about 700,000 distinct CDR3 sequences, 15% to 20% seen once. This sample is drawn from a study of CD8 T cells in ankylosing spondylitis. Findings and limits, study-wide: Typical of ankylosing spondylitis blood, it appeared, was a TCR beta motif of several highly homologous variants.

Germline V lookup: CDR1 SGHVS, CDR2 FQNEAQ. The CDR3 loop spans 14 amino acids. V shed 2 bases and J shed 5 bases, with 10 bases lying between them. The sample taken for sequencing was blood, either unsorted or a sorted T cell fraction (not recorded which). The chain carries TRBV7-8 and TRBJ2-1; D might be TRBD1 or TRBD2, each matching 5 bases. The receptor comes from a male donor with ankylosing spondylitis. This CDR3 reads CASSLSGQDNEQFF. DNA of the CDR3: TGTGCCAGCAGCTTATCGGGGCAGGACAATGAGCAGTTCTTC.